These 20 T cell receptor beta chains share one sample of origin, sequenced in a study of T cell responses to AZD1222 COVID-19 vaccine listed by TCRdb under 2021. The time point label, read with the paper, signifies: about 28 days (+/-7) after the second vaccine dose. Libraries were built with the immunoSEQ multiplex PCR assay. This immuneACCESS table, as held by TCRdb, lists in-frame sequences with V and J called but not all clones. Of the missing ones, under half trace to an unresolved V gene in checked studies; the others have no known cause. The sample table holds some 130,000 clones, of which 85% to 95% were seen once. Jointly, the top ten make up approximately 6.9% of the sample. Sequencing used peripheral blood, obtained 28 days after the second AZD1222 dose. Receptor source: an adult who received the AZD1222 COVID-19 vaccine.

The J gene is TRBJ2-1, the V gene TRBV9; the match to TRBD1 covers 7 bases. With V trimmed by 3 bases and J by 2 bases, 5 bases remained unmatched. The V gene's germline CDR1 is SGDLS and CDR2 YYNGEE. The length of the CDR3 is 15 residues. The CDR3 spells CASSAGTGAYNEQFF. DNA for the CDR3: TGTGCCAGCAGCGCAGGCACAGGGGCCTACAATGAGCAGTTCTTC. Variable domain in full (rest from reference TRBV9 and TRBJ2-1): DSGVTQTPKHLITATGQRVTLRCSPRSGDLSVYWYQQSLDQGLQFLIQYYNGEERAKGNILERFSAQQFPDLHSELNLSSLELGDSALYFCASSAGTGAYNEQFFGPGTRLTVL.

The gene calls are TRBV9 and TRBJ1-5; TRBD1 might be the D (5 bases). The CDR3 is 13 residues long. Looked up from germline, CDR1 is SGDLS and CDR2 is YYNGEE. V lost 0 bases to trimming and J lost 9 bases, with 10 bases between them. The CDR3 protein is CASSVDWGGPQHF. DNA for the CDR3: TGTGCCAGCAGCGTAGATTGGGGGGGGCCCCAGCATTTT.

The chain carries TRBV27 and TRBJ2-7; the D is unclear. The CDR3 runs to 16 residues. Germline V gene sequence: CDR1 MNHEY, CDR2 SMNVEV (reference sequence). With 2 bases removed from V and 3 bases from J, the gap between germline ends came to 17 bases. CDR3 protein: CASSLENPLQNYEQYF. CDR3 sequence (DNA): TGTGCCAGCAGTTTAGAGAATCCCCTACAAAACTACGAGCAGTACTTC.

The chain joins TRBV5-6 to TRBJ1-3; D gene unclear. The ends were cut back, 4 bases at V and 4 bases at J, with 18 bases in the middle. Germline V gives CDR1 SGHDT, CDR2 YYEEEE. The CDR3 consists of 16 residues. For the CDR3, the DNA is TGTGCCAGCAGCCTACAATTGACGGGTCTAGGAAACACCATATATTTT. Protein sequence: CASSLQLTGLGNTIYF. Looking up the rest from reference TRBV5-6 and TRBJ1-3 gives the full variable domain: DAGVTQSPTHLIKTRGQQVTLRCSPKSGHDTVSWYQQALGQGPQFIFQYYEEEERQRGNFPDRFSGHQFPNYSSELNVNALLLGDSALYLCASSLQLTGLGNTIYFGEGSWLTVV.

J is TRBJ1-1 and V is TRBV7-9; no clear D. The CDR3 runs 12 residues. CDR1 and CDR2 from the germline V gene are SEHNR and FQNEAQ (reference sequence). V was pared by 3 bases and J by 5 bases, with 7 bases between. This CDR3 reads CASSFLRTEAFF. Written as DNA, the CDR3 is TGTGCCAGCAGCTTTCTTAGGACTGAAGCTTTCTTT.

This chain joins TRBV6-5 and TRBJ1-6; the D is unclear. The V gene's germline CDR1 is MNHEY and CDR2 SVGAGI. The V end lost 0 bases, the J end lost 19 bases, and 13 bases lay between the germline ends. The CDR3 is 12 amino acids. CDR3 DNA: TGTGCCAGCAGTTACTCAGGTGGGATCTTTCACTTT. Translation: CASSYSGGIFHF.

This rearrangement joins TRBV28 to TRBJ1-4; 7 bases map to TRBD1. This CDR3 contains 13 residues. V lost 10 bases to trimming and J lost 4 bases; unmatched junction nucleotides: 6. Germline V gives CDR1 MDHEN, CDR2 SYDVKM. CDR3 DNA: TGTGCCACCAAGGGACAGATTAATGAAAAACTGTTTTTT. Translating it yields CATKGQINEKLFF.

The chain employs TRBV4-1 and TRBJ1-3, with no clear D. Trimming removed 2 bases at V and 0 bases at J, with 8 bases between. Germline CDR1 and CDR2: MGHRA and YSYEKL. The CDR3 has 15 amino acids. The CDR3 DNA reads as TGCGCCAGCAGCCAAAACCGGCACTCTGGAAACACCATATATTTT. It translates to CASSQNRHSGNTIYF.

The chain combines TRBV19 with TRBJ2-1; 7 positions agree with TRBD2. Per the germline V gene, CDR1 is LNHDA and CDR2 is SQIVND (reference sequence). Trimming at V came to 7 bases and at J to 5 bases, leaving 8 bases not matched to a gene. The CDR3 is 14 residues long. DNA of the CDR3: TGTGCCAGTACATTGGGGGGGGGAGACAATGAGCAGTTCTTC. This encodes CASTLGGGDNEQFF.

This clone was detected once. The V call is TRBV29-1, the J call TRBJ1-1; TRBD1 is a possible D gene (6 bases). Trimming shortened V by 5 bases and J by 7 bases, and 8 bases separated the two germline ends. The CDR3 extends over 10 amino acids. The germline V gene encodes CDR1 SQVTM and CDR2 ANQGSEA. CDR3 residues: CSVMDSEAFF. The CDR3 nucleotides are TGCAGCGTTATGGACAGTGAAGCTTTCTTT.

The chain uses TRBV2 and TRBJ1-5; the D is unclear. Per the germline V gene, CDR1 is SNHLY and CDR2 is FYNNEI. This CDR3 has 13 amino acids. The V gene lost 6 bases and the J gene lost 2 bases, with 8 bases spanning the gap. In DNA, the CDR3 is TGTGCCAGCAGCCCTGAGGGCAATCAGCCCCAGCATTTT. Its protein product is CASSPEGNQPQHF.

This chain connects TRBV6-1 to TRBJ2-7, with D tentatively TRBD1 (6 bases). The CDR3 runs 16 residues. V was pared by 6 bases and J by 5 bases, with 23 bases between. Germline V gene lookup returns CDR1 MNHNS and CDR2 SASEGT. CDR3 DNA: TGTGCCAGCAGCGAAATAAAAACCCTGGACAGCGACGAGCAGTACTTC. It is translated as CASSEIKTLDSDEQYF.

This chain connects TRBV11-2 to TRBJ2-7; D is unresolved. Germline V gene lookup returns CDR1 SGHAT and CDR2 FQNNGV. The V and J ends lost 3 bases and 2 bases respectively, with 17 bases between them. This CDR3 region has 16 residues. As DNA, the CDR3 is TGTGCCAGCAGCTTCGCCGGTAGATGGAGAACCTACGAGCAGTACTTC. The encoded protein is CASSFAGRWRTYEQYF. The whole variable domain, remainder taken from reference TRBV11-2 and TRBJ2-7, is EAGVAQSPRYKIIEKRQSVAFWCNPISGHATLYWYQQILGQGPKLLIQFQNNGVVDDSQLPKDRFSAERLKGVDSTLKIQPAKLEDSAVYLCASSFAGRWRTYEQYFGPGTRLTVT.

The CDR3 region has the DNA TGTGCCAGCAGTCCACAGGGGAAATCCAAAAACATTCAGTACTTC. The encoded protein is CASSPQGKSKNIQYF. The chain carries TRBV6-5 and TRBJ2-4; TRBD1 matches at 7 bases. CDR3 length equals 15 residues. The V gene's germline CDR1 is MNHEY and CDR2 SVGAGI. Germline trimming cut 5 bases from V and 2 bases from J; bases unmatched to any gene: 6.

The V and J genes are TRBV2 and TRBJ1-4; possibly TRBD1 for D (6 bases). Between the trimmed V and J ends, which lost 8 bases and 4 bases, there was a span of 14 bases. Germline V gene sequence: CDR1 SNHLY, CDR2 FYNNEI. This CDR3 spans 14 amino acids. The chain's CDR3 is CASQPQGSNEKLFF. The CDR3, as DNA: TGTGCCAGCCAGCCCCAGGGGAGTAATGAAAAACTGTTTTTT.

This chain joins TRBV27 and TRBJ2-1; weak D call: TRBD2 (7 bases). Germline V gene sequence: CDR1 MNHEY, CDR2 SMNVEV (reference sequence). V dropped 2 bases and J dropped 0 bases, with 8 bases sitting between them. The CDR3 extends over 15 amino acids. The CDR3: CASSLGGASYNEQFF. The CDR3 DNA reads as TGTGCCAGCAGTTTAGGGGGGGCCTCCTACAATGAGCAGTTCTTC.

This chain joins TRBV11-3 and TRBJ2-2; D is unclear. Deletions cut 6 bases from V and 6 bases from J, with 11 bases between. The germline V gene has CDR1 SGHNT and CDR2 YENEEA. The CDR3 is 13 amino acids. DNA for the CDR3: TGTGCCAGCAGAAGTTCGGGCGCCGGGGAGCTGTTTTTT. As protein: CASRSSGAGELFF.

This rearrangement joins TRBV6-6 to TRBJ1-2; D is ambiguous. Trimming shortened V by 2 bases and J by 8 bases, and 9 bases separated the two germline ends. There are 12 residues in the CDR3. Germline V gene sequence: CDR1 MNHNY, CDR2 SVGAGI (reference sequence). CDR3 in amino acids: CASSYVSGGYTF. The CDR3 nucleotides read TGTGCCAGCAGTTACGTATCGGGAGGCTACACCTTC.

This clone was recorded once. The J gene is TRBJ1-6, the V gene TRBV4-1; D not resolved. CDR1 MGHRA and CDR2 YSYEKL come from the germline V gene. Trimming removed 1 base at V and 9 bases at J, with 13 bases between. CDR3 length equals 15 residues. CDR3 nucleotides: TGCGCCAGCAGCCAAGTTTTGTCGACTAGTTCACCCCTCCACTTT. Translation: CASSQVLSTSSPLHF.

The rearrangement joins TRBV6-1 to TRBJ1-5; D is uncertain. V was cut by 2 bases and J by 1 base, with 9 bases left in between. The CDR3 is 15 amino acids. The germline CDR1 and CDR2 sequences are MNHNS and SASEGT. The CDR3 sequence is CASSEPAGSNQPQHF. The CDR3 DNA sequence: TGTGCCAGCAGTGAACCCGCGGGCAGCAATCAGCCCCAGCATTTT.